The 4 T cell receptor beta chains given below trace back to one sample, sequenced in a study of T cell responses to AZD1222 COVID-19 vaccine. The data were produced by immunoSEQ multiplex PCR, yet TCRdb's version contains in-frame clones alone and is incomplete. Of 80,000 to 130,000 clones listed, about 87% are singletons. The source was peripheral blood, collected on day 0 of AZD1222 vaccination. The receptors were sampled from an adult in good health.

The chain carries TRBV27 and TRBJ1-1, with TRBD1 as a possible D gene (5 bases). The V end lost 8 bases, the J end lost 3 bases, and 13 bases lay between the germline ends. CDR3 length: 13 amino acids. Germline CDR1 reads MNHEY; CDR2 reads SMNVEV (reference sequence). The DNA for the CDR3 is TGTGCCAGCGGGACGGGGTACGACACTGAAGCTTTCTTT. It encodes CASGTGYDTEAFF.

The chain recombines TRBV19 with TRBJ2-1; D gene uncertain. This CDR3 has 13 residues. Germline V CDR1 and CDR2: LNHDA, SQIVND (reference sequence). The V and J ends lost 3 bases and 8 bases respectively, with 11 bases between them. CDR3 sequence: CASSMVGMYEQFF. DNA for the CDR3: TGTGCCAGTAGTATGGTGGGGATGTATGAGCAGTTCTTC. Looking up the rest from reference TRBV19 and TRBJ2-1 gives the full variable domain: DGGITQSPKYLFRKEGQNVTLSCEQNLNHDAMYWYRQDPGQGLRLIYYSQIVNDFQKGDIAEGYSVSREKKESFPLTVTSAQKNPTAFYLCASSMVGMYEQFFGPGTRLTVL.

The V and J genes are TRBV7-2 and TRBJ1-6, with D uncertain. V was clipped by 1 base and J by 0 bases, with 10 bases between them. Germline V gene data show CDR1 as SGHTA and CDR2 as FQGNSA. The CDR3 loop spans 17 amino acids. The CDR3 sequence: CASSLVQLSSYNSPLHF. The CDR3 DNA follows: TGTGCCAGCAGCTTAGTCCAGCTCAGCTCCTATAATTCACCCCTCCACTTT.

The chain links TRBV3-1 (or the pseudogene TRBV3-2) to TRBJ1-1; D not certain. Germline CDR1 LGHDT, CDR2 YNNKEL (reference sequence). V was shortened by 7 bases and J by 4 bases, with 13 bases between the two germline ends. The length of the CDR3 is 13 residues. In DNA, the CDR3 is TGTGCCAGCACGCGGGTGGAGAGCACTGAAGCTTTCTTT. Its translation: CASTRVESTEAFF.